The 7 T cell receptor beta chains below were found in one sample sequenced in a study of blood T cell repertoires in COVID-19. The table came from immunoSEQ multiplex PCR; TCRdb's copy has only in-frame clones and leaves some out. This table holds 150,000 to 160,000 clones, about four fifths found once. The sample consisted of peripheral blood. The receptor set was obtained from a man between 60 and 70 years old with acute or convalescent COVID-19.

The chain recombines TRBV5-5 with TRBJ2-5; 9 bases are shared with TRBD1. Trimming removed 2 bases from V and 4 bases from J; junction bases left unmatched: 12. CDR3 length: 17 residues. Per germline, CDR1 SGHKS and CDR2 YYEKEE (reference sequence). The CDR3 sequence is CASSFGPATGGGETQYF. The CDR3 DNA is TGTGCCAGCAGCTTTGGACCTGCGACAGGGGGGGGAGAGACCCAGTACTTC.

This clone came up once. This rearrangement joins TRBV6-2 or TRBV6-3 to TRBJ2-1; D is uncertain. CDR3 length: 12 amino acids. Per germline, CDR1 MNHEY and CDR2 SVGEGT. The V end was cut by 5 bases, the J end by 4 bases, with 6 bases between. CDR3 region: CASSREYNEQFF. CDR3 nucleotide sequence: TGTGCCAGCAGTCGAGAATACAATGAGCAGTTCTTC.

This clone has only one observation. This chain joins TRBV5-6 and TRBJ2-4; 10 nucleotides line up with TRBD1. This CDR3 contains 16 residues. Germline V gives CDR1 SGHDT, CDR2 YYEEEE. V was pared by 0 bases and J by 7 bases, with 7 bases of the junction left unmatched. CDR3 amino acids: CASSLGDRGYLNIQYF. CDR3 bases: TGTGCCAGCAGCTTGGGGGACAGGGGTTATTTGAACATTCAGTACTTC.

This sequence joins TRBV27 and TRBJ2-7; TRBD1 is a possible D gene (5 bases). The CDR3 spans 12 residues. Per germline, CDR1 MNHEY and CDR2 SMNVEV (reference sequence). V gave up 4 bases and J gave up 6 bases, with 10 bases separating them. CDR3 protein: CASSWQGGEQYF. The CDR3 DNA is TGTGCCAGCAGTTGGCAGGGCGGCGAGCAGTACTTC.

A single count supports this clone. V usage is TRBV19 and J usage is TRBJ1-5; TRBD1 might be the D (6 bases). Germline V gene sequence: CDR1 LNHDA, CDR2 SQIVND (reference sequence). V lost 5 bases, J lost 1 base, and 15 bases lay in between. CDR3 length equals 16 residues. In nucleotides, the CDR3 is TGTGCCAGTAGTCCTGGAAAGGGGGTCAGCAATCAGCCCCAGCATTTT. It translates to CASSPGKGVSNQPQHF.

The V call is TRBV4-1, the J call TRBJ1-6; D call uncertain. The CDR3 sequence is 14 residues long. The germline V gene encodes CDR1 MGHRA and CDR2 YSYEKL. V gave up 2 bases and J gave up 5 bases, with 7 bases separating them. This CDR3 is CASSQYSNNSPLHF. The DNA for the CDR3 is TGCGCCAGCAGCCAATACAGCAATAATTCACCCCTCCACTTT.

This clone was counted between two and nine times. The V gene is TRBV7-2, the J gene TRBJ1-4; perhaps TRBD1 as D (6 bases). Germline V gene lookup returns CDR1 SGHTA and CDR2 FQGNSA. V was trimmed by 5 bases and J by 4 bases, leaving 11 bases between them. The CDR3 length is 14 residues. CDR3 sequence (DNA): TGTGCCAGCAGCGGTGGGGGCGGTAATGAAAAACTGTTTTTT. It yields the protein CASSGGGGNEKLFF.